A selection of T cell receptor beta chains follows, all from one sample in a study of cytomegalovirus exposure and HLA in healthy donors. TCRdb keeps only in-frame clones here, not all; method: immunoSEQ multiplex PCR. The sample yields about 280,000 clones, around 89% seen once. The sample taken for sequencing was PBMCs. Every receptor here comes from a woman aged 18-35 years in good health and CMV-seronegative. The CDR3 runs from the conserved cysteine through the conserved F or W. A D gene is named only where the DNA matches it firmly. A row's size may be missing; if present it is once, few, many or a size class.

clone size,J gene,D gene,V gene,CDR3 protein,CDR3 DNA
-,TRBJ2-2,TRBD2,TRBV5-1,CASSWGLGGDTGELFF,TGCGCCAGCAGCTGGGGACTAGGGGGTGACACCGGGGAGCTGTTTTTT
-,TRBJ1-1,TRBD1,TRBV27,CAQQCPEDRGTPEAFF,TGTGCTCAGCAGTGTCCTGAGGACAGGGGGACCCCTGAAGCTTTCTTT
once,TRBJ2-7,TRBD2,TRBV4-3,CASSQDAGEYYEQYF,TGCGCCAGCAGCCAAGATGCGGGGGAGTACTACGAGCAGTACTTC
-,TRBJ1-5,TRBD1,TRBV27,CASSLLGQGKGEPQHF,TGTGCCAGCAGTTTGCTGGGACAGGGAAAGGGTGAGCCCCAGCATTTT
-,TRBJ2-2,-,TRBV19,CASSIVANTGELFF,TGTGCCAGTAGTATTGTAGCAAACACCGGGGAGCTGTTTTTT
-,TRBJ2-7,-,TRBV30,CAWSNRQEQLYEQYF,TGTGCCTGGAGTAATCGACAGGAGCAGCTTTACGAGCAGTACTTC
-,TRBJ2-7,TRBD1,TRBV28,CASSPLRGRLVSYEQYF,TGTGCCAGCAGCCCGTTAAGGGGGCGTTTGGTCTCCTACGAGCAGTACTTC
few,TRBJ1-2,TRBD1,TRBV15,CATSMQGQNYGYTF,TGTGCCACCAGCATGCAGGGACAGAACTATGGCTACACCTTC
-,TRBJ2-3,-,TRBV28,CASSSIRSRDTQYF,TGTGCCAGCAGTTCTATCCGGTCGAGGGATACGCAGTATTTT
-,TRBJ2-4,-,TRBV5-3,CARSLAYGKDIQYF,TGTGCCAGAAGCTTGGCTTACGGGAAAGACATTCAGTACTTC
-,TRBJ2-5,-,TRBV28,CASSQMGRETQYF,TGTGCCAGCAGCCAGATGGGGCGAGAGACCCAGTACTTC
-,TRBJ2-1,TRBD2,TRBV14,CASSQDASGYTMRQFF,TGTGCCAGCAGCCAAGATGCTAGCGGTTATACAATGAGGCAGTTCTTC
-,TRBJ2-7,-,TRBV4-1,CASSRETHAYEQYF,TGCGCCAGCAGCCGGGAGACCCACGCCTACGAGCAGTACTTC
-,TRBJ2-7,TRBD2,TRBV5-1,CASSQDPGGLVIPYEQYF,TGCGCCAGCAGCCAGGACCCGGGAGGGCTAGTGATCCCCTACGAGCAGTACTTC
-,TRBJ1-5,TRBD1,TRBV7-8,CASSSRRDRGIFQPQHF,TGTGCCAGCAGCTCAAGAAGGGACAGGGGGATCTTTCAGCCCCAGCATTTT
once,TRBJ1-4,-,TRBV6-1,CASSEGTGNEKLFF,TGTGCCAGCAGTGAAGGGACGGGAAATGAAAAACTGTTTTTT
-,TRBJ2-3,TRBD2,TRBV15,CATSRRVGRGTDTQYF,TGTGCCACCAGCAGACGGGTCGGGAGGGGGACAGATACGCAGTATTTT
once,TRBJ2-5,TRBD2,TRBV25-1,CASSDPPAGGQETQYF,TGTGCCAGCAGTGACCCCCCAGCGGGGGGCCAAGAGACCCAGTACTTC
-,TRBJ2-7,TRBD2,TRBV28,CASSDAGARYEQYF,TGTGCCAGCAGCGACGCGGGAGCCCGCTACGAGCAGTACTTC
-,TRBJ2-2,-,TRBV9,CASSVPGSGSGELFF,TGTGCCAGCAGCGTCCCGGGGTCGGGTTCCGGGGAGCTGTTTTTT
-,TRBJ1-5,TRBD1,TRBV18,CASSPGQGSSNQPQHF,TGTGCCAGCTCACCCGGACAGGGGAGTAGCAATCAGCCCCAGCATTTT
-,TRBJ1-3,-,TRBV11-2,CASSPGFSGNTIYF,TGTGCCAGCAGCCCAGGGTTCTCTGGAAACACCATATATTTT
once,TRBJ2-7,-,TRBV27,CASSPGTSGSYEQYF,TGTGCCAGCAGCCCCGGGACATCGGGCTCCTACGAGCAGTACTTC
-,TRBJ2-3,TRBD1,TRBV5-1,CASARGGLLPDTQYF,TGCGCCAGCGCCCGAGGGGGCCTCCTCCCAGATACGCAGTATTTT
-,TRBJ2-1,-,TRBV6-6,CASSYSSSLYNEQFF,TGTGCCAGCAGTTACTCTTCCTCCCTTTACAATGAGCAGTTCTTC
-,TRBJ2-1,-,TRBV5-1,CASRLSVQVYNEQFF,TGCGCCAGCAGACTCTCGGTCCAAGTCTACAATGAGCAGTTCTTC
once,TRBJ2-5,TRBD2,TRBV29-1,CSVDGRALETQYF,TGCAGCGTTGACGGGAGGGCCCTGGAGACCCAGTACTTC
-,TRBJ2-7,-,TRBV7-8,CASSSNPGSLYEQYF,TGTGCCAGCAGCTCAAATCCCGGGTCCTTATACGAGCAGTACTTC
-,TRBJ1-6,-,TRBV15,CATSNRQLEPLHF,TGTGCCACCAGCAACAGACAGTTGGAACCCCTCCACTTT
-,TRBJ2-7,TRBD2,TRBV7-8,CASNFGLAEEQYF,TGTGCCAGCAACTTCGGACTAGCGGAGGAGCAGTACTTC
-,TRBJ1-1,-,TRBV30,CALGRGLNTEAFF,TGTGCCTTAGGACGGGGTTTGAACACTGAAGCTTTCTTT
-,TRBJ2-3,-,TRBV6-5,CASSSVDTQYF,TGTGCCAGCAGTTCGGTGGATACGCAGTATTTT
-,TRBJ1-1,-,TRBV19,CASSISDSNTEAFF,TGTGCCAGTAGTATATCCGACAGCAACACTGAAGCTTTCTTT
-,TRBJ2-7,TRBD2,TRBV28,CASSLGLAASYEQYF,TGTGCCAGCAGTTTAGGACTAGCGGCATCCTACGAGCAGTACTTC
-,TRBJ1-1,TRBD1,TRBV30,CAWRGDRLNTEAFF,TGTGCCTGGAGGGGGGACAGATTGAACACTGAAGCTTTCTTT
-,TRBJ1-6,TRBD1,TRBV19,CASGTGDSPLHF,TGTGCCAGTGGGACAGGGGATTCACCCCTCCACTTT